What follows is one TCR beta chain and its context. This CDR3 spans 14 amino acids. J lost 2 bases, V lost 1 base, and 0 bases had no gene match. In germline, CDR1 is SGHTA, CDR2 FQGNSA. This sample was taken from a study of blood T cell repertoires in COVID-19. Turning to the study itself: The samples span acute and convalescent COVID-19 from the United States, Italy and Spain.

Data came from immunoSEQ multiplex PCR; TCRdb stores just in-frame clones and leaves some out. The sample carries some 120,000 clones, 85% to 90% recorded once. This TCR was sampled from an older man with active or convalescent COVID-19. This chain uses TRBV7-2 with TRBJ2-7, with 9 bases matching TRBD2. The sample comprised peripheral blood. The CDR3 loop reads CASSLGLAAYEQYF. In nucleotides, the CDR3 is TGTGCCAGCAGCTTAGGACTAGCGGCCTACGAGCAGTACTTC.